This TCR beta chain was sequenced during a study of blood T cell repertoires in COVID-19. Study information: The United States, Italy and Spain were the sources of the acute and convalescent COVID-19 samples.

Trimming left V 8 bases short and J 3 bases short, with 13 bases between. CDR1 and CDR2 (germline): SNHLY, FYNNEI. This CDR3 comprises 13 residues. Original data processing: Amplification of reference gene primers was used by the study to estimate nucleated cell counts. The repertoire was sequenced with immunoSEQ multiplex PCR; TCRdb's copy has only in-frame clones and lacks some. From that table come the V and J calls and clone size; the DNA was used to work out D and trimming. The sample lists 250,000 to 300,000 clones, just under 90% occurring once. This receptor was obtained from a woman between 45 and 60 years old who had been exposed to COVID-19. The gene calls are TRBV2 and TRBJ1-1, with D uncertain. The sequenced sample consisted of PBMCs or T cells enriched from blood (not recorded which). The CDR3 DNA sequence: TGTGCCAGCGGCCCGAGGAGGGACACTGAAGCTTTCTTT. Translating gives CASGPRRDTEAFF.